One and the same sample provided the 4 T cell receptor beta chains below, sequenced in a study of blood T cell repertoires in COVID-19. Libraries were prepared by immunoSEQ multiplex PCR; TCRdb keeps only in-frame clonotypes and omits some of them. The top ten hold 4.3% of the sample, which has a few hundred thousand clones, around 81% seen once. Sequencing was done on a sample of PBMCs or T cells enriched from blood (not recorded which). These receptor sequences come from a man aged 25-40 years with acute COVID-19.

The chain combines TRBV19 with TRBJ1-2, with D possibly TRBD1 on 6 matching bases. CDR1 is LNHDA and CDR2 is SQIVND in the germline V gene (reference sequence). The V and J ends lost 10 bases and 4 bases respectively, with 19 bases between them. This CDR3 has 14 residues. CDR3 loop: CATTPAQGPYGYTF. CDR3 nucleotides: TGTGCCACCACCCCCGCGCAGGGGCCCTATGGCTACACCTTC. Using reference TRBV19 and TRBJ1-2 for the parts outside the CDR3, the full variable domain is DGGITQSPKYLFRKEGQNVTLSCEQNLNHDAMYWYRQDPGQGLRLIYYSQIVNDFQKGDIAEGYSVSREKKESFPLTVTSAQKNPTAFYLCATTPAQGPYGYTFGSGTRLTVV.

This chain joins TRBV12-5 and TRBJ1-5; D unclear. V lost 1 base to trimming and J lost 1 base, with 8 bases between them. CDR1 is LGHNT, CDR2 FRNRAP, per germline. This CDR3 is built from 15 residues. CDR3 in DNA: TGTGCTAGTGGTTTGGACGAGCGGAGCAATCAGCCCCAGCATTTT. Its protein product is CASGLDERSNQPQHF.

This clone has only one observation. The chain joins TRBV25-1 to TRBJ1-2; the D is unclear. The CDR3 has 11 amino acids. V was trimmed by 3 bases and J by 8 bases, leaving 7 bases between them. Germline V gives CDR1 MGHDK, CDR2 SYGVNS. The DNA of the CDR3 is TGTGCCAGCAGTGACTGGAGAGGCTACACCTTC. Protein product: CASSDWRGYTF.

The chain combines TRBV4-2 with TRBJ2-2, with 8 bases matching TRBD2. Germline V CDR1 and CDR2: LGHNA, YNFKEQ. The CDR3 extends over 14 amino acids. V lost 4 bases and J lost 7; bases outside the gene matches: 5. CDR3 sequence (DNA): TGTGCCAGCAGCCCCCCCGGGGGGGGCGGGGAGCTGTTTTTT. Its protein is CASSPPGGGGELFF.